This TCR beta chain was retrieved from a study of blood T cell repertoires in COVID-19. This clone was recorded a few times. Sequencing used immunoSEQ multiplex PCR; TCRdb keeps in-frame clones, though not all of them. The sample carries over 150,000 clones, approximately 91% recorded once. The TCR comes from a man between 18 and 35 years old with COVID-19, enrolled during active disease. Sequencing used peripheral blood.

The CDR3 reads CASSSEGNTEAFF. The DNA of the CDR3 is TGTGCCAGCAGTTCCGAGGGGAACACTGAAGCTTTCTTT. The chain uses TRBV28 and TRBJ1-1, with D hard to call. The CDR3 consists of 13 residues. Trimming stripped 4 bases from V and 1 base from J, with 7 bases between. In germline, CDR1 is MDHEN, CDR2 SYDVKM. Filled out from reference TRBV28 and TRBJ1-1, the complete variable domain reads DVKVTQSSRYLVKRTGEKVFLECVQDMDHENMFWYRQDPGLGLRLIYFSYDVKMKEKGDIPEGYSVSREKKERFSLILESASTNQTSMYLCASSSEGNTEAFFGQGTRLTVV.